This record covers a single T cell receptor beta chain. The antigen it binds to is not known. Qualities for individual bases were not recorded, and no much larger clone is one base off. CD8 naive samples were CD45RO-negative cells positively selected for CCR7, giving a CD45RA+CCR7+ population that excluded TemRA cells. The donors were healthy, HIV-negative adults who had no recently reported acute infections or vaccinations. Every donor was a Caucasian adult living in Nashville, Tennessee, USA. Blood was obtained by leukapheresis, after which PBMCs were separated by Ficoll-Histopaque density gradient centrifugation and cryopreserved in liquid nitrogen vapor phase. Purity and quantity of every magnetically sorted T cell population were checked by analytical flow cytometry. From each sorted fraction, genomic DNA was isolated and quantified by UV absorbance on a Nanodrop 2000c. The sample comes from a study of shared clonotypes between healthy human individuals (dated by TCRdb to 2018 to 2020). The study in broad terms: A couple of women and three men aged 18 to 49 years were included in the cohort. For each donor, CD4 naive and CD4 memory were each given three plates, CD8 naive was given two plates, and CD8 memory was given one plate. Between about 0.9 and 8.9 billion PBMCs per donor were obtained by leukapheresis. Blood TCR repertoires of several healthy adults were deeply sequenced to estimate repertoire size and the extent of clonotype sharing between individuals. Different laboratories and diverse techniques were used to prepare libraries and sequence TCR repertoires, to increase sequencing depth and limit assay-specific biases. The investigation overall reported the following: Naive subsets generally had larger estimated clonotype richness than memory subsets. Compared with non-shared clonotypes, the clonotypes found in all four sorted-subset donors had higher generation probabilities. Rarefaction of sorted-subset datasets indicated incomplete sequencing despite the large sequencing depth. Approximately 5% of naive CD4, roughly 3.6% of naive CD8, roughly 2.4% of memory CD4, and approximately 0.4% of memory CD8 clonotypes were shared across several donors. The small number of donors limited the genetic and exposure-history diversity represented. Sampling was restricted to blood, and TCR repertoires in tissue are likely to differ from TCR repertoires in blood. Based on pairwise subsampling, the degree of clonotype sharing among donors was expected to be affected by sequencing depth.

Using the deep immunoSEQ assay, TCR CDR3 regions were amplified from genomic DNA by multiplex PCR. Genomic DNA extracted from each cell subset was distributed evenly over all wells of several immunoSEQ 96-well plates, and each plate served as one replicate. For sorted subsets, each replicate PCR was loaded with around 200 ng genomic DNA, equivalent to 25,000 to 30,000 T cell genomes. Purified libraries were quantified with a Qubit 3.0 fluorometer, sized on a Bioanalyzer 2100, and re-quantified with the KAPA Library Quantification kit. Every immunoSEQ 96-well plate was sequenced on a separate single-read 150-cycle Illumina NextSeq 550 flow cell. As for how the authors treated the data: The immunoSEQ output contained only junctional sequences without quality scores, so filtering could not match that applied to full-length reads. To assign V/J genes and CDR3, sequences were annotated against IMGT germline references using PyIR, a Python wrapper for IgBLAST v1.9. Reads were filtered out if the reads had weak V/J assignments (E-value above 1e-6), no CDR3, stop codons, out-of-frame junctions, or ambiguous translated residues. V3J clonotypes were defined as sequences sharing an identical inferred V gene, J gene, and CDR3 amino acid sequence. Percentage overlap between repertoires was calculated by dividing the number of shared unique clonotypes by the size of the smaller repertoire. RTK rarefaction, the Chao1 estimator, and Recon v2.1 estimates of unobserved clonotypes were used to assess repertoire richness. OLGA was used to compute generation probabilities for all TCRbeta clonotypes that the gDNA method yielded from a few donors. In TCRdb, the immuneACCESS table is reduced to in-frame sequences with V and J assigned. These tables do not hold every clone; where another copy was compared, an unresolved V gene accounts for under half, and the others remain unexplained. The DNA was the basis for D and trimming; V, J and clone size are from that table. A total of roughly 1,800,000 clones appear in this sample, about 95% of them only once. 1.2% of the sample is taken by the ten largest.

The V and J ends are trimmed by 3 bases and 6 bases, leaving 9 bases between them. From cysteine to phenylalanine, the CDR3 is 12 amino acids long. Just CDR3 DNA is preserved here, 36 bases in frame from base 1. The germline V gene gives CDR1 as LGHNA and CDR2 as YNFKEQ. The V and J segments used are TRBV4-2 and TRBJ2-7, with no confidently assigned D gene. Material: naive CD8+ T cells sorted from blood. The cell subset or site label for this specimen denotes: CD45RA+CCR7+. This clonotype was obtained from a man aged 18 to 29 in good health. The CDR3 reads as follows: CASSHRNGEQYF. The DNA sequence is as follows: TGTGCCAGCAGCCATCGAAACGGCGAGCAGTACTTC.